Listed below are T cell receptor beta chains from one sample, sequenced in a study of blood T cells in healthy people across ages. Each CDR3 protein is one row after TCRdb ran MiXCR on the 5' RACE reads. The sample shows about 1.4 million distinct CDR3 sequences, roughly 64% of them seen only once. The sample was blood. The source is a man in his late teens or twenties in good health. The CDR3 runs from the conserved cysteine through the conserved F or W. Fields, in order: CDR3 protein, CDR3 DNA, D gene, V gene, J gene, CDR3 length, clone size. A D gene is named only where the DNA matches it firmly. A clone size is listed for some rows: how often the clone was seen (once, few, many), or a class if it is expanded.

CDR3: CASRRGGTQYF
DNA: TGTGCCAGCCGACGGGGCGGTACGCAGTATTTT
D: .
V: TRBV6-5
J: TRBJ2-3
length: 11
size: .

CDR3: CASSLAYRGGYTF
DNA: TGTGCCAGCAGCTTAGCATACAGGGGTGGCTACACCTTC
D: TRBD1
V: TRBV7-2
J: TRBJ1-2
length: 13
size: .

CDR3: CATSRDPGGGEKLFF
DNA: TGTGCCACCAGCAGAGACCCAGGGGGCGGTGAAAAACTGTTTTTT
D: TRBD1
V: TRBV15
J: TRBJ1-4
length: 15
size: .

CDR3: CASSNRDRLQETQYF
DNA: TGTGCCAGCAGTAACCGGGACAGATTACAAGAGACCCAGTACTTC
D: TRBD1
V: TRBV6-2/TRBV6-3
J: TRBJ2-5
length: 15
size: .

CDR3: CASSRPSGGLFEKLFF
DNA: TGTGCCAGCAGCCGACCCTCAGGGGGCCTATTTGAAAAACTGTTTTTT
D: TRBD1
V: TRBV14
J: TRBJ1-4
length: 16
size: .

CDR3: CASSARDSELSSYEQYF
DNA: TGTGCCAGCAGTGCCCGGGACTCAGAACTCTCCTCCTACGAGCAGTACTTC
D: .
V: TRBV12-3/TRBV12-4
J: TRBJ2-7
length: 17
size: once

CDR3: CAISESSRSALYGYTF
DNA: TGTGCCATCAGTGAGTCGAGTCGCTCCGCCCTCTATGGCTACACCTTC
D: .
V: TRBV10-3
J: TRBJ1-2
length: 16
size: .

CDR3: CSASSRGWTDTQYF
DNA: TGCAGTGCTAGCTCTAGGGGTTGGACAGATACGCAGTATTTT
D: .
V: TRBV20-1
J: TRBJ2-3
length: 14
size: .

CDR3: CSIGGGYEQYF
DNA: TGCAGCATCGGGGGGGGCTACGAGCAGTACTTC
D: TRBD2
V: TRBV29-1
J: TRBJ2-7
length: 11
size: few

CDR3: CASRDTNNYGYTF
DNA: TGTGCCAGCAGGGACACAAATAACTATGGCTACACCTTC
D: .
V: TRBV27
J: TRBJ1-2
length: 13
size: few

CDR3: CASSDLTRGGQPQHF
DNA: TGTGCCAGCAGTGACCTAACAAGGGGAGGTCAGCCCCAGCATTTT
D: .
V: TRBV2
J: TRBJ1-5
length: 15
size: .

CDR3: CASSVGLVADTQYF
DNA: TGTGCCAGCAGCGTAGGACTAGTGGCAGATACGCAGTATTTT
D: .
V: TRBV9
J: TRBJ2-3
length: 14
size: .

CDR3: CASIRTGSDTQYF
DNA: TGTGCCAGCATTCGTACCGGCTCAGATACGCAGTATTTT
D: .
V: TRBV28
J: TRBJ2-3
length: 13
size: .

CDR3: CASSVWDDEQFF
DNA: TGTGCCAGCAGCGTATGGGACGATGAGCAGTTCTTC
D: .
V: TRBV7-6
J: TRBJ2-1
length: 12
size: .

CDR3: CAISPGESVSGANVLTF
DNA: TGTGCCATCAGTCCGGGGGAATCGGTCTCTGGGGCCAACGTCCTGACTTTC
D: .
V: TRBV10-3
J: TRBJ2-6
length: 17
size: few

CDR3: CASSYSNRVNEQYF
DNA: TGTGCCAGCAGTTACTCGAACAGGGTGAACGAGCAGTACTTC
D: .
V: TRBV6-5
J: TRBJ2-7
length: 14
size: .

CDR3: CSASQKRGELETQFF
DNA: TGCAGTGCTAGCCAAAAGAGGGGCGAATTAGAGACCCAGTTCTTC
D: .
V: TRBV20-1
J: TRBJ2-1
length: 15
size: .